This passage covers 3 T cell receptor beta chains from one sample sequenced in a study of cytotoxic CD8 clonotypes in ibrutinib-treated CLL. Assay: immunoSEQ multiplex PCR; the TCRdb copy retains only in-frame clones and omits some. The sample includes roughly 300,000 clones, 60% to 80% of them seen just once. Material: PBMCs, obtained at disease progression, from a patient treated with ibrutinib. The source is a human donor with chronic lymphocytic leukemia.

This chain links TRBV7-9 with TRBJ2-1; 13 bases are shared with TRBD2. With V trimmed by 2 bases and J by 10 bases, 8 bases remained unmatched. CDR1 is SEHNR and CDR2 is FQNEAQ in the germline V gene (reference sequence). This CDR3 region has 16 residues. DNA for the CDR3: TGTGCCAGCAGCTTAACCCGACTAGCGGGGGGAAAGGAGCAGTTCTTC. Translated: CASSLTRLAGGKEQFF.

This clone turned up a few times. The chain has TRBV4-1 and TRBJ2-7; maybe TRBD1 (5 bases). The germline V gene encodes CDR1 MGHRA and CDR2 YSYEKL. V shed 2 bases and J shed 2 bases, with 13 bases lying between them. CDR3 length equals 15 residues. In nucleotides, the CDR3 is TGCGCCAGCAGCCAACTCAGTGGGGCGGCCTACGAGCAGTACTTC. This translates into CASSQLSGAAYEQYF.

The chain links TRBV7-6 to TRBJ1-4, with D possibly matching TRBD1 (6 bases). The CDR3 is made up of 16 amino acids. In germline, CDR1 is SGHVS, CDR2 FNYEAQ. V was clipped by 1 base and J by 5 bases, with 14 bases between them. CDR3 in DNA: TGTGCCAGCAGCTTAGAACAGGGACTATGGAATGAAAAACTGTTTTTT. Translated, it gives CASSLEQGLWNEKLFF.